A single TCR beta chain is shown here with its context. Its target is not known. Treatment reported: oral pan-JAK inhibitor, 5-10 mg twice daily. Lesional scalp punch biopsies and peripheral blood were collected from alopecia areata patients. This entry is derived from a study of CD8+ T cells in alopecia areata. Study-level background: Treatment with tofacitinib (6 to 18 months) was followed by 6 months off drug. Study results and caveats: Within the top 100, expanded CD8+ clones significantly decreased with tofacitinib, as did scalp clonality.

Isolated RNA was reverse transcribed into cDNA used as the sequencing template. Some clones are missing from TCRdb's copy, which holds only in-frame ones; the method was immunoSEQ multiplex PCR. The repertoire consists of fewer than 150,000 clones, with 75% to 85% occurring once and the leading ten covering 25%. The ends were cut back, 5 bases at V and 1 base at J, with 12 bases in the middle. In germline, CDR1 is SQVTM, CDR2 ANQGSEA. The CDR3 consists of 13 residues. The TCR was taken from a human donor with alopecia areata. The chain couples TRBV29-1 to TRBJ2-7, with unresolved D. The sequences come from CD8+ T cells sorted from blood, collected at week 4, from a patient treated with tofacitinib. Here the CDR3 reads CSVSGFSSYEQYF. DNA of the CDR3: TGCAGCGTTTCAGGTTTTTCTTCCTACGAGCAGTACTTC.